Listed below are T cell receptor beta chains from one sample, sequenced in a study of blood T cell repertoires in COVID-19. The repertoire was sequenced with immunoSEQ multiplex PCR; TCRdb's copy has only in-frame clones and lacks some. The table has hundreds of thousands of clones, 88% seen once. Sequenced input: PBMCs or T cells enriched from blood (not recorded which). These receptors were collected from a woman aged 40 to 50 with acute COVID-19. The CDR3 runs from the conserved cysteine through the conserved F or W. D genes are given only for firm matches. Size is omitted from some rows. Given values are once, few, many or a class for expanded clones.

J,size,D,V,DNA,CDR3
TRBJ1-1,NA,TRBD1,TRBV15,TGTGCCACCAGCATTCAGGGGGCTCACACTGAAGCTTTCTTT,CATSIQGAHTEAFF
TRBJ1-1,NA,TRBD1,TRBV29-1,TGCAGCGCTGAGACAGGGACAGGGAAAGCTTTCTTT,CSAETGTGKAFF
TRBJ2-2,few,TRBD1,TRBV19,TGTGCCAGCAGACAAGGGGGCCCGTTCGCGAACACCGGGGAGCTGTTTTTT,CASRQGGPFANTGELFF
TRBJ2-1,NA,NA,TRBV5-1,TGCGCCAGCAGCTTGGTGATAGGGGATGCTGAGCAGTTCTTC,CASSLVIGDAEQFF
TRBJ1-4,NA,TRBD1,TRBV3-1/TRBV3-2,TGTGCCAGCAGCCAGGGACAGGAGGGTGGGAAACTGTTTTTT,CASSQGQEGGKLFF
TRBJ2-1,NA,NA,TRBV2,TGTGCCAGCAGTGGTCTGAGCTCCTACAATGAGCAGTTCTTC,CASSGLSSYNEQFF
TRBJ2-1,NA,TRBD2,TRBV24-1,TGTGCCACCAGTGATCCGCGGGGGGCGGTCGATGAGCAGTTCTTC,CATSDPRGAVDEQFF
TRBJ1-6,NA,TRBD1,TRBV5-6,TGTGCCAGCAGCGGGGGTAACCGGGACAGGTGGAATTCACCCCTCCACTTT,CASSGGNRDRWNSPLHF
TRBJ1-5,NA,TRBD1,TRBV10-3,TGTGCCATAACAGGGGACAGGGGCTATCAGCCCCAGCATTTT,CAITGDRGYQPQHF
TRBJ2-1,NA,TRBD2,TRBV7-2,TGTGCCAGCCGGGGGGGCGTAATATCGAATGAGCAGTTCTTC,CASRGGVISNEQFF
TRBJ1-3,NA,TRBD1,TRBV7-2,TGTGCCAGCAGCTTAGGTGGACAGGGGTGGGGAAACACCATATATTTT,CASSLGGQGWGNTIYF
TRBJ1-2,NA,NA,TRBV4-1,TGCGCCAGCAGCCAAGGAGCCGGGGGGTTTGGTGGCTACACCTTC,CASSQGAGGFGGYTF
TRBJ1-4,few,TRBD1,TRBV7-9,TGTGCCAGCAGCCCGACAGGGTCTAATGAAAAACTGTTTTTT,CASSPTGSNEKLFF
TRBJ2-1,NA,NA,TRBV3-1/TRBV3-2,TGTGCCAGCAGCCAACTAGCGATCTTCTACAATGAGCAGTTCTTC,CASSQLAIFYNEQFF
TRBJ2-2,NA,NA,TRBV11-2,TGTGCCAGCAGCCAGGGTCGTAACACCGGGGAGCTGTTTTTT,CASSQGRNTGELFF
TRBJ2-7,NA,NA,TRBV3-1/TRBV3-2,TGTGCCAGCAGCCAAGGCCGGACAGTCCTCAACTACGAGCAGTACTTC,CASSQGRTVLNYEQYF
TRBJ2-7,NA,NA,TRBV11-2,TGTGCCAGCAGCTTAGCCAGGTCCTACTACGAGCAGTACTTC,CASSLARSYYEQYF
TRBJ1-6,NA,NA,TRBV10-3,TGTGCCATCAGCTTGGACGCGGGACCCAATTCACCCCTCCACTTT,CAISLDAGPNSPLHF
TRBJ1-3,NA,NA,TRBV30,TGTGCCTGGAGTGTTGGGGCACAATACCGACATTTT,CAWSVGAQYRHF
TRBJ1-1,NA,NA,TRBV5-1,TGCGCCAGCAGCTTGGGCGGACAGAACACTGAAGCTTTCTTT,CASSLGGQNTEAFF
TRBJ2-3,NA,TRBD2,TRBV7-7,TGTGCCAGCAGCCCCGGGATTGGGGGGGTGGATACGCAGTATTTT,CASSPGIGGVDTQYF
TRBJ1-1,NA,TRBD1,TRBV18,TGTGCCAGCTCACCAGCGACAGGGACTGAAGCTTTCTTT,CASSPATGTEAFF
TRBJ1-1,NA,NA,TRBV7-6,TGTGCCAGCAGCCGGGGACACCGGGGGGACACTGAAGCTTTCTTT,CASSRGHRGDTEAFF
TRBJ2-7,few,TRBD1,TRBV2,TGTGCCAGCAGTGCGGCAGGGGGCCCCTACGAGCAGTACTTC,CASSAAGGPYEQYF
TRBJ1-2,NA,NA,TRBV5-1,TGCGCCAGCAAACCCGTGGGGGGATCTACTAACTATGGCTACACCTTC,CASKPVGGSTNYGYTF
TRBJ2-5,NA,TRBD2,TRBV6-5,TGTGCCAGCACCAGCGGGGGGGCCGGGGAGACCCAGTACTTC,CASTSGGAGETQYF
TRBJ2-1,few,NA,TRBV5-1,TGCGCCAGCAGCTTAAGCGGGCCCGACAATGAGCAGTTCTTC,CASSLSGPDNEQFF
TRBJ2-4,NA,TRBD1,TRBV29-1,TGCAGCGTTGAGAGGGGGCGGTCGAACATTCAGTACTTC,CSVERGRSNIQYF